Below, 9 T cell receptor beta chains from the same sample are listed, as sequenced in a study of T cell responses to AZD1222 COVID-19 vaccine. The table came from immunoSEQ multiplex PCR; TCRdb's copy has only in-frame clones and leaves some out. Of roughly 140,000 clones in the sample, 70% to 90% were seen once. The material sequenced was peripheral blood, taken 28 days after the second AZD1222 dose. Source of these receptors: an adult who received the AZD1222 COVID-19 vaccine.

Written as DNA, the CDR3 is TGTGCCAGCTCACGGGCGATGGGCGGGGACACTGAAGCTTTCTTT. It yields the protein CASSRAMGGDTEAFF. V and J are TRBV18 and TRBJ1-1; D unresolved. Germline V gene data show CDR1 as KGHSH and CDR2 as LQKENI. The CDR3 has 15 amino acids. V was cut by 4 bases and J by 3 bases, with 15 bases left in between.

The chain carries TRBV20-1 and TRBJ2-6, with 9 bases aligning to TRBD1. The CDR3 extends over 15 amino acids. The germline CDR1 and CDR2 sequences are DFQATT and SNEGSKA (reference sequence). V dropped 6 bases and J dropped 4; count of bases not matched to a gene: 7. CDR3 DNA sequence: TGCAGTGCGAGTACAGGGGGCGAAGGGGCCAACGTCCTGACTTTC. Its translation is CSASTGGEGANVLTF.

The V call is TRBV10-3, the J call TRBJ1-4, with TRBD1 identical over 7 bases. Germline V gives CDR1 ENHRY, CDR2 SYGVKD. V shed 10 bases and J 5 bases; nucleotides not matched to a gene: 7. This CDR3 comprises 13 residues. The CDR3 nucleotides are TGTGCCACAGGGGGGGTAGAGAATGAAAAACTGTTTTTT. Translated: CATGGVENEKLFF.

CDR3 protein: CASRGLLGSYNEQFF. Written as DNA, the CDR3 is TGTGCCAGCAGGGGCTTATTGGGGTCCTACAATGAGCAGTTCTTC. J is TRBJ2-1 and V is TRBV28; D unresolved. V was clipped by 6 bases and J by 1 base, with 13 bases between them. The CDR3 covers 15 residues. Germline assignment: CDR1 MDHEN and CDR2 SYDVKM.

Only a few counts were recorded for this clone. The rearrangement links TRBV25-1 to TRBJ1-2; TRBD1 agrees at 8 bases. Germline V CDR1 and CDR2: MGHDK, SYGVNS. V shed 6 bases, J shed 4 bases, and the junction held 7 bases outside the gene matches. The length of the CDR3 is 14 residues. In DNA form, the CDR3 reads TGTGCCAGCAGCCGAGGGACAGGAAGCTATGGCTACACCTTC. Protein product: CASSRGTGSYGYTF.

This rearrangement joins TRBV30 to TRBJ1-1, with D tentatively TRBD1 (5 bases). V lost 6 bases and J 4 bases, leaving 21 bases between the germline ends. The CDR3 contains 15 residues. Germline loops: CDR1 GTSNPN, CDR2 SVGIG (reference sequence). The CDR3, as DNA: TGTGCCTGCGTAGGTCAGGGACGGAAGACCACTGAAGCTTTCTTT. Translating gives CACVGQGRKTTEAFF.

On this clone itself: Sequence at one end of the junction differs from germline and may be a read error. The chain couples TRBV28 to TRBJ1-5; no clear D. Germline V gives CDR1 MDHEN, CDR2 SYDVKM. The CDR3 is 12 amino acids. The CDR3 bases are TGTGCCAGCAGCCCCCCGGGCCGCGCCTCAATTTTT. Protein sequence: CASSPPGRASIF.

J is TRBJ1-3 and V is TRBV7-3; D is possibly TRBD1 (5 bases). CDR1 is SGHTA and CDR2 is FQGTGA in the germline V gene. The V end lost 2 bases, the J end lost 2 bases, and 13 bases lay between the germline ends. The CDR3 runs 16 residues. The DNA for the CDR3 is TGTGCCAGCAGCTTAGCGCCCGGGACCGCTGGAAACACCATATATTTT. It yields the protein CASSLAPGTAGNTIYF.

V and J are TRBV15 and TRBJ2-5, with D perhaps matching TRBD2 (6 bases). Germline V lookup: CDR1 LNHNV, CDR2 YYDKDF (reference sequence). The CDR3 length is 15 residues. The V end lost 0 bases, the J end lost 5 bases, and 13 bases lay between the germline ends. The CDR3 loop is CATSRDPRGDETQYF. The CDR3 DNA is TGTGCCACCAGCAGAGATCCGCGGGGTGATGAGACCCAGTACTTC.